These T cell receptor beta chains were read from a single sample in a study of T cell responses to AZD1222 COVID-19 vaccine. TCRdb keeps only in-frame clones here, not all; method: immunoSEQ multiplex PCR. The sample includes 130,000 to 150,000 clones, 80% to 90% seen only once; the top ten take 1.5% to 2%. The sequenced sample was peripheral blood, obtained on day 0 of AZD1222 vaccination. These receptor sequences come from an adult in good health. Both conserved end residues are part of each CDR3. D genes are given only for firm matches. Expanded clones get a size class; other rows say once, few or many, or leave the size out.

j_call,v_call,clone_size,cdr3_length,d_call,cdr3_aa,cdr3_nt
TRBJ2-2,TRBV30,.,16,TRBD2,CAWSDLAGGFTGELFF,TGTGCCTGGAGTGACCTAGCGGGGGGCTTCACCGGGGAGCTGTTTTTT
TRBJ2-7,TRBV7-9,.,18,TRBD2,CASSLRASGGPSSYEQYF,TGTGCCAGCAGCCTGAGGGCTAGCGGGGGCCCGAGCTCCTACGAGCAGTACTTC
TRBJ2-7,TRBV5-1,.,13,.,CASRAGGDYEQYF,TGCGCCAGTAGAGCTGGCGGAGACTACGAGCAGTACTTC
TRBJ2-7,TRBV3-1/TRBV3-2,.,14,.,CASSRTRIGSEQYF,TGTGCCAGCAGCCGAACCAGAATCGGTTCCGAGCAGTACTTC
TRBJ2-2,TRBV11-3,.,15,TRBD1,CASSPRQGPTGELFF,TGTGCCAGCAGCCCCCGACAGGGTCCCACCGGGGAGCTGTTTTTT
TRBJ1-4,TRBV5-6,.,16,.,CASSTARDRITEKLFF,TGTGCCAGCAGCACTGCGAGAGACAGGATCACTGAAAAACTGTTTTTT
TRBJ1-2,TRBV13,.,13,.,CASSFIGAQGYTF,TGTGCCAGCAGCTTCATTGGGGCGCAAGGCTACACCTTC
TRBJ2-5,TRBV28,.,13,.,CASSLGGAETQYF,TGTGCCAGCTCCTTGGGCGGGGCCGAGACCCAGTACTTC
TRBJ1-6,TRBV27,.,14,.,CASSLERAMTPLHF,TGTGCCAGCAGTTTAGAAAGGGCAATGACACCCCTCCACTTT
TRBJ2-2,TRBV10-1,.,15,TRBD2,CASSDLAESTGELFF,TGCGCCAGCAGTGATCTAGCGGAAAGCACCGGGGAGCTGTTTTTT
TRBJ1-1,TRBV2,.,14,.,CASTLRTVWTEAFF,TGTGCCAGCACCCTGCGGACAGTCTGGACTGAAGCTTTCTTT
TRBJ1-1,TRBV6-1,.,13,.,CASSEVQGMSAFF,TGTGCCAGCAGTGAAGTCCAGGGGATGTCGGCTTTCTTT
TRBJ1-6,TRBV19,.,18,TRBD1,CASSLRQGPGSYNSPLHF,TGTGCCAGTAGTCTCCGACAGGGCCCGGGCTCCTATAATTCACCCCTCCACTTT
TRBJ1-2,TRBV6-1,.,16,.,CASSEARTAQIGGYTF,TGTGCCAGCAGTGAAGCGCGGACAGCACAAATAGGTGGCTACACCTTC
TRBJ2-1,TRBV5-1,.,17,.,CASSLHPGGSSYNEQFF,TGCGCCAGCAGCTTGCATCCGGGCGGAAGCTCCTACAATGAGCAGTTCTTC
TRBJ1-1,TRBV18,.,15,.,CASSHPGRMNTEAFF,TGTGCCAGCTCACACCCTGGCCGTATGAACACTGAAGCTTTCTTT
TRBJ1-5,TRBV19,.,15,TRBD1,CASSMTGQINQPQHF,TGTGCCAGTAGTATGACGGGACAGATCAATCAGCCCCAGCATTTT
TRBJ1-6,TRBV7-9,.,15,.,CASSLGSPINSPLHF,TGTGCCAGCAGCTTAGGCAGCCCCATTAATTCACCCCTCCACTTT
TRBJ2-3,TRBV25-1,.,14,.,CASSGPTPTDTQYF,TGTGCCAGCAGTGGGCCAACCCCAACAGATACGCAGTATTTT
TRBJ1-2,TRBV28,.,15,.,CASSLWGVASYGYTF,TGTGCCAGCAGTTTATGGGGCGTTGCGAGCTATGGCTACACCTTC
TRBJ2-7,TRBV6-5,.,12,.,CASSYQPYEQYF,TGTGCCAGCAGTTACCAGCCCTACGAGCAGTACTTC
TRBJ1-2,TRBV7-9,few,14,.,CASSQGTSHYGYTF,TGTGCCAGCAGCCAGGGAACATCCCACTATGGCTACACCTTC
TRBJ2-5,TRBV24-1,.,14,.,CATSDYGLRESQYF,TGTGCCACCAGTGATTATGGGCTAAGAGAGTCCCAGTACTTC
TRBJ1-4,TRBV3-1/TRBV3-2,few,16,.,CASSQDLGPTNEKLFF,TGTGCCAGCAGCCAAGATTTGGGTCCAACTAATGAAAAACTGTTTTTT